Following are 32 T cell receptor beta chains from one sample sequenced in a study of T cells in Graves' hyperthyroidism and ophthalmopathy. Researchers amplified the TCR beta CDR3 regions from RNA transcripts. HTBI primers were employed in a first-round RT-PCR of the TCR CDR3. TCRdb analysed the multiplex PCR reads with MiXCR anew, one entry per CDR3 protein. The sample records about 610,000 distinct CDR3 sequences, roughly 15% being singletons. Sequencing used blood. The source is a woman between 40 and 50 years old with Graves' ophthalmopathy.

At least ten counts were recorded for this clonotype. The J gene is TRBJ1-2, the V gene TRBV20-1; no clear D gene. Between the trimmed V and J ends, which lost 3 bases and 4 bases, there was a span of 9 bases. The germline CDR1 and CDR2 sequences are DFQATT and SNEGSKA (reference sequence). The CDR3 has 12 residues. The CDR3 nucleotides read TGCAGTGCTAGCGACCGACTCTATGGCTACACCTTC. Its protein is CSASDRLYGYTF.

There are many counts of this clonotype. This chain links TRBV20-1 with TRBJ2-2; no definite D call. CDR3 length: 13 amino acids. Germline V gene sequence: CDR1 DFQATT, CDR2 SNEGSKA (reference sequence). V was cut by 4 bases and J by 0 bases, with 6 bases left in between. CDR3 DNA sequence: TGCAGTGCTACAGGCGCGAACACCGGGGAGCTGTTTTTT. Encoded protein: CSATGANTGELFF.

Regarding this clonotype: Given a much more abundant clone one base away, this may be a read error. The chain couples TRBV2 to TRBJ2-7; 11 positions match TRBD1. Germline V lookup: CDR1 SNHLY, CDR2 FYNNEI. With V trimmed by 8 bases and J by 5 bases, 5 bases remained unmatched. CDR3 length: 13 amino acids. The CDR3 region is CASRGQGANEQYF. CDR3 DNA sequence: TGTGCCAGCCGCGGACAGGGGGCTAACGAGCAGTACTTC.

This clonotype was detected ten times or more. The genes are TRBV19 and TRBJ1-1; no clear D. The CDR3 covers 14 residues. V dropped 3 bases and J dropped 0 bases, with 8 bases sitting between them. Germline CDR1 reads LNHDA; CDR2 reads SQIVND (reference sequence). CDR3 in DNA: TGTGCCAGTAGTATCCGCTTAGTGAACACTGAAGCTTTCTTT. It encodes CASSIRLVNTEAFF. The full variable domain, with the rest looked up from reference TRBV19 and TRBJ1-1, is DGGITQSPKYLFRKEGQNVTLSCEQNLNHDAMYWYRQDPGQGLRLIYYSQIVNDFQKGDIAEGYSVSREKKESFPLTVTSAQKNPTAFYLCASSIRLVNTEAFFGQGTRLTVV.

This chain links TRBV2 with TRBJ2-5; D possibly matches TRBD1 or TRBD2 (6 bases each). Germline V lookup: CDR1 SNHLY, CDR2 FYNNEI. The CDR3 consists of 14 residues. V was clipped by 11 bases and J by 2 bases, with 18 bases between them. CDR3 coding DNA: TGTGCCGGCACAGGGTTTGGGGGGCAAGAGACCCAGTACTTC. Translation gives CAGTGFGGQETQYF.

In DNA form, the CDR3 reads TGCAGTGCTAGAGGTACCGGGGAGCTGTTTTTT. It encodes CSARGTGELFF. The chain employs TRBV20-1 and TRBJ2-2; D gene unclear. V lost 1 base and J 5 bases, leaving 2 bases between the germline ends. Germline CDR1 is DFQATT and CDR2 is SNEGSKA (reference sequence). This CDR3 has 11 amino acids.

This clonotype has at least ten counts. As DNA, the CDR3 is TGTGCCAGCAGTTTGGCCGGTTCCCACGAGCAGTACTTC. Protein product: CASSLAGSHEQYF. This chain links TRBV28 with TRBJ2-7; no clear D. V shed 3 bases and J shed 5 bases, with 11 bases lying between them. Germline V gene data show CDR1 as MDHEN and CDR2 as SYDVKM. This CDR3 is 13 amino acids long. Based on the CDR3 plus reference TRBV28 and TRBJ2-7, the full variable domain is DVKVTQSSRYLVKRTGEKVFLECVQDMDHENMFWYRQDPGLGLRLIYFSYDVKMKEKGDIPEGYSVSREKKERFSLILESASTNQTSMYLCASSLAGSHEQYFGPGTRLTVT.

This clonotype showed up many times. The chain recombines TRBV12-3 or TRBV12-4 with TRBJ2-7; 9 bases agree with TRBD1. The trim removed 6 bases at V and 3 bases at J, leaving 6 bases unmatched. This CDR3 is 14 amino acids long. In DNA form, the CDR3 reads TGTGCCAGCAGCAGGACAGGGGCCCGCTACGAGCAGTACTTC. Protein: CASSRTGARYEQYF.

The genes are TRBV6-1 and TRBJ1-5; no firm D call. The CDR3 is made up of 14 amino acids. V lost 4 bases to trimming and J lost 1 base, with 8 bases between them. Germline V lookup: CDR1 MNHNS, CDR2 SASEGT. CDR3 residues: CASSALNSNQPQHF. The CDR3 nucleotides are TGTGCCAGCAGTGCACTTAACAGCAATCAGCCCCAGCATTTT.

In its sample, this clonotype was seen many times. The CDR3 region is CASTRPGQETQYF. The CDR3 bases are TGTGCCAGCACCCGACCCGGGCAAGAGACCCAGTACTTC. The genes are TRBV28 and TRBJ2-5, with D unresolved. Germline V gene sequence: CDR1 MDHEN, CDR2 SYDVKM. This CDR3 spans 13 amino acids. Trimming cost V 7 bases and J 2 bases, with 11 bases left between them.

CDR3 coding DNA: TGCAGTGTTCCCTCTGGGGCCAACGTCCTGACTTTC. Amino acids: CSVPSGANVLTF. This chain links TRBV20-1 with TRBJ2-6, with no clear D. The germline V and J ends were trimmed by 7 bases and 0 bases, with 4 bases remaining between them. CDR1 and CDR2 from the germline V gene are DFQATT and SNEGSKA (reference sequence). The CDR3 is 12 residues long.

This clonotype was counted at least ten times. This chain uses TRBV28 with TRBJ1-2, with 7 bases aligning to TRBD1. This CDR3 region has 14 residues. With 5 bases clipped from V and 2 bases from J, the junction kept 5 bases outside the gene matches. In germline, CDR1 is MDHEN, CDR2 SYDVKM. CDR3 DNA sequence: TGTGCCAGCAGTCGACAGGGAGCCAACTATGGCTACACCTTC. Translated, it gives CASSRQGANYGYTF.

This clonotype has a count of ten or more. The rearrangement links TRBV6-1 to TRBJ2-7, with a possible D match to TRBD1 (5 bases). Trimming cost V 6 bases and J 5 bases, with 14 bases left between them. The germline V gene has CDR1 MNHNS and CDR2 SASEGT. This CDR3 contains 13 residues. The DNA for the CDR3 is TGTGCCAGCAGCTTCAGGGAATTCCACGAGCAGTACTTC. Translation gives CASSFREFHEQYF.

There are a few counts of this clonotype. The J gene is TRBJ2-3, the V gene TRBV2; TRBD2 matches at 11 bases. Looked up from germline, CDR1 is SNHLY and CDR2 is FYNNEI. J lost 6 bases, V lost 5 bases, and 7 bases had no gene match. The CDR3 runs 15 residues. CDR3 sequence: CASSFLAGGGDTQYF. In nucleotides, the CDR3 is TGTGCCAGCAGTTTCCTAGCGGGAGGAGGGGATACGCAGTATTTT.

The rearrangement links TRBV6-1 to TRBJ2-2; D unresolved. Germline CDR1 reads MNHNS; CDR2 reads SASEGT. With 6 bases removed from V and 1 base from J, the gap between germline ends came to 12 bases. The CDR3 contains 15 residues. The CDR3 loop reads CASRNNGLNTGELFF. The CDR3 nucleotides read TGTGCCAGCAGGAACAACGGGCTGAACACCGGGGAGCTGTTTTTT.

This clonotype was seen ten or more times. The gene calls are TRBV12-3 or TRBV12-4 and TRBJ2-7, with TRBD2 matching over 16 bases. The trim removed 5 bases at V and 5 bases at J, leaving 6 bases unmatched. The CDR3 totals 16 residues. CDR3 region: CASSTGLAGGPHEQYF. Here the CDR3 DNA reads TGTGCCAGCAGTACGGGACTAGCGGGAGGGCCCCACGAGCAGTACTTC.

This clonotype was counted many times. The chain joins TRBV7-2 to TRBJ1-2, with D possibly being TRBD1 (6 bases). Trimming stripped 0 bases from V and 4 bases from J, with 12 bases between. Germline V gene lookup returns CDR1 SGHTA and CDR2 FQGNSA. This CDR3 is built from 15 residues. The CDR3 is CASSLARQEFYGYTF. The CDR3 DNA reads as TGTGCCAGCAGCTTAGCCCGACAGGAATTCTATGGCTACACCTTC. Supplemented by reference TRBV7-2 and TRBJ1-2, the full variable domain reads GAGVSQSPSNKVTEKGKDVELRCDPISGHTALYWYRQSLGQGLEFLIYFQGNSAPDKSGLPSDRFSAERTGGSVSTLTIQRTQQEDSAVYLCASSLARQEFYGYTFGSGTRLTVV.

This clonotype was counted many times. The chain joins TRBV5-1 to TRBJ2-7; D may be TRBD1 (5 bases). The V gene lost 7 bases and the J gene lost 4 bases, with 21 bases spanning the gap. Germline loops: CDR1 SGHRS, CDR2 YFSETQ. The CDR3 sequence is 15 residues long. This CDR3 is CASASGPATRYEQYF. The CDR3 coding sequence is TGCGCCAGCGCCTCAGGGCCAGCGACCCGATACGAGCAGTACTTC. The whole variable domain, remainder taken from reference TRBV5-1 and TRBJ2-7, is KAGVTQTPRYLIKTRGQQVTLSCSPISGHRSVSWYQQTPGQGLQFLFEYFSETQRNKGNFPGRFSGRQFSNSRSEMNVSTLELGDSALYLCASASGPATRYEQYFGPGTRLTVT.

This clonotype was observed a handful of times. The V gene is TRBV29-1, the J gene TRBJ2-5; no clear D. Looked up from germline, CDR1 is SQVTM and CDR2 is ANQGSEA. V gave up 3 bases and J gave up 7 bases, with 12 bases separating them. This CDR3 has 12 amino acids. CDR3 bases: TGCAGCGTTGACAACAGCCCGGGGACCCAGTACTTC. It translates to CSVDNSPGTQYF.

This clonotype was seen at least ten times. The V and J genes are TRBV20-1 and TRBJ2-5; TRBD2 matches at 9 bases. Germline CDR1 is DFQATT and CDR2 is SNEGSKA (reference sequence). V was clipped by 6 bases and J by 3 bases; unmatched bases: 11. The CDR3 is made up of 15 amino acids. CDR3 nucleotides: TGCAGTGCCCTTAGGGGCGGGAGGGTGGAAGAGACCCAGTACTTC. Translated, it gives CSALRGGRVEETQYF.

This chain uses TRBV11-2 with TRBJ2-7; D gene unclear. The CDR3 is made up of 13 amino acids. V lost 1 base and J lost 9, with 13 bases in between. The germline V gene encodes CDR1 SGHAT and CDR2 FQNNGV. CDR3 sequence (DNA): TGTGCCAGCAGCTTAGCCTTGTTAGCTGGGCAGTACTTC. Residues: CASSLALLAGQYF.

The sample holds many counts of this clonotype. The V and J genes are TRBV6-1 and TRBJ2-7; TRBD1 aligns across 8 bases. The trim removed 6 bases at V and 2 bases at J, leaving 9 bases unmatched. The germline CDR1 and CDR2 sequences are MNHNS and SASEGT. The CDR3 has 15 residues. CDR3 sequence reads: CASRRTRQGTYEQYF. CDR3 bases: TGTGCCAGCAGGCGCACCCGACAGGGGACCTACGAGCAGTACTTC.

The chain has TRBV19 and TRBJ1-1; 9 nucleotides agree with TRBD1. This CDR3 has 14 residues. Germline CDR1 and CDR2: LNHDA and SQIVND (reference sequence). Unmatched junction bases numbered 5, after V lost 6 bases and J lost 3 bases. CDR3 bases: TGTGCCAGTAGACGAAGGACAGGGGACACTGAAGCTTTCTTT. Encoded protein: CASRRRTGDTEAFF.

This clonotype came up many times. This rearrangement joins TRBV28 to TRBJ2-7; 8 bases are shared with TRBD2. The CDR3 totals 14 residues. Germline V lookup: CDR1 MDHEN, CDR2 SYDVKM. The V segment lost 6 bases and the J segment 2 bases; nucleotides outside the gene matches: 6. The CDR3 sequence is CASRPLAGTYEQYF. Written as DNA, the CDR3 is TGTGCCAGCAGACCCCTAGCGGGCACCTACGAGCAGTACTTC.

The chain carries TRBV12-3 or TRBV12-4 and TRBJ1-6, with D uncertain. The CDR3 consists of 16 residues. Trimming stripped 8 bases from V and 10 bases from J, with 24 bases between. The CDR3 protein is CASVSSHSLPQSPLHF. The CDR3 DNA reads as TGTGCCAGCGTATCCAGCCACAGCCTACCCCAATCACCCCTCCACTTT.

At least ten counts were recorded for this clonotype. The chain combines TRBV27 with TRBJ2-7; 7 nucleotides agree with TRBD2. CDR3 length: 17 amino acids. V shed 0 bases, J shed 2 bases, and the junction held 10 bases outside the gene matches. In germline, CDR1 is MNHEY, CDR2 SMNVEV (reference sequence). CDR3 nucleotide sequence: TGTGCCAGCAGTTTATCGCGTGGGGGGGACTTGACCTACGAGCAGTACTTC. Encoded protein: CASSLSRGGDLTYEQYF.

This clonotype came up a few times. The gene calls are TRBV11-2 and TRBJ1-1; D is uncertain. V lost 5 bases, J lost 2 bases, and 6 bases lay in between. The CDR3 has 12 amino acids. CDR1 and CDR2 from the germline V gene are SGHAT and FQNNGV. DNA for the CDR3: TGTGCCAGCAGCCCCACCAACACTGAAGCTTTCTTT. Its translation is CASSPTNTEAFF.

The table lists this clonotype with a few counts. This chain links TRBV6-4 with TRBJ1-1; D not resolved. This CDR3 is 16 amino acids long. Germline CDR1 is MRHNA and CDR2 is SNTAGT. Trimming removed 4 bases from V and 1 base from J, with 16 bases in between. For the CDR3, the DNA is TGTGCCAGCAGTGGCTCCCCCCGGACTACGAACACTGAAGCTTTCTTT. Its translation: CASSGSPRTTNTEAFF.

This clonotype was counted at least ten times. The chain combines TRBV9 with TRBJ1-2, with D unclear. Trimming cost V 0 bases and J 5 bases, with 2 bases left between them. CDR3 length: 11 amino acids. Germline V gene lookup returns CDR1 SGDLS and CDR2 YYNGEE. CDR3 loop: CASSVGYGYTF. For the CDR3, the DNA is TGTGCCAGCAGCGTAGGTTATGGCTACACCTTC.

This clonotype was seen at least ten times. V usage is TRBV7-2 and J usage is TRBJ2-5, with 10 bases lining up with TRBD1. This CDR3 comprises 16 residues. Losses at the gene ends were 4 bases for V and 9 bases for J; bases not matched to a gene: 14. Germline V gene data show CDR1 as SGHTA and CDR2 as FQGNSA. CDR3: CASSSHPGTGEGAQYF. The DNA for the CDR3 is TGTGCCAGCAGCTCCCACCCTGGGACAGGGGAGGGTGCCCAGTACTTC. The complete variable domain, with remaining parts taken from reference TRBV7-2 and TRBJ2-5, reads GAGVSQSPSNKVTEKGKDVELRCDPISGHTALYWYRQSLGQGLEFLIYFQGNSAPDKSGLPSDRFSAERTGGSVSTLTIQRTQQEDSAVYLCASSSHPGTGEGAQYFGPGTRLLVL.

This clonotype was detected many times. The chain recombines TRBV7-9 with TRBJ1-2, with 9 bases identical to TRBD1. Unmatched junction bases numbered 2, after V lost 1 base and J lost 2 bases. Germline loops: CDR1 SEHNR, CDR2 FQNEAQ (reference sequence). This CDR3 comprises 15 residues. In DNA, the CDR3 is TGTGCCAGCAGCTTAGGGACAGGGGAAAACTATGGCTACACCTTC. Amino acid sequence: CASSLGTGENYGYTF.

The rearrangement uses TRBV14 and TRBJ2-7; TRBD1 might be the D (6 bases). V was clipped by 5 bases and J by 6 bases, with 14 bases between them. This CDR3 contains 13 residues. The germline gives CDR1 SGHDN, CDR2 FVKESK. The DNA for the CDR3 is TGTGCCAGCAGCTTTTCACAGGGTTCCGAGCAGTACTTC. The encoded protein is CASSFSQGSEQYF.